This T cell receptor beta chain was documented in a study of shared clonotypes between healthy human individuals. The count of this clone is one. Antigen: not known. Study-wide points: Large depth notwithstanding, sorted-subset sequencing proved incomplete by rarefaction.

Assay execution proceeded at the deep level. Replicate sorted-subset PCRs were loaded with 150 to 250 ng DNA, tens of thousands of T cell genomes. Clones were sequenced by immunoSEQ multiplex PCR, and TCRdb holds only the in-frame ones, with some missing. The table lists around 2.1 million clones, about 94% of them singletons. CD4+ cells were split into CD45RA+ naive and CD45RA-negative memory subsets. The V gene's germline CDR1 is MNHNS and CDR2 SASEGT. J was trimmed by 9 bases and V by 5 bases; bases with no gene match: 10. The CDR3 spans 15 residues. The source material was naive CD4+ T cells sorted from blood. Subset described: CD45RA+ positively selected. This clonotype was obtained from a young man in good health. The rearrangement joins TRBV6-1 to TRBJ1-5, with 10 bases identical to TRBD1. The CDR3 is CASSKDRGLTRPQHF. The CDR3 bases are TGTGCCAGCAGTAAGGACAGGGGGTTAACCCGGCCCCAGCATTTT.